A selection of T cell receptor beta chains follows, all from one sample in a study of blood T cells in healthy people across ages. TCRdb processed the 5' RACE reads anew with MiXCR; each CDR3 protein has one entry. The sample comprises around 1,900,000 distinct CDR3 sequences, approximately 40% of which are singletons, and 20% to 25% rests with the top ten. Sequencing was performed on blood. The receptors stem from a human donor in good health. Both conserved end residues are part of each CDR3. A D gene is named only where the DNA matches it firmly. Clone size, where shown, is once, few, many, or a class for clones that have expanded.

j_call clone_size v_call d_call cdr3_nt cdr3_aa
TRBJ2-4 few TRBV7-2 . TGTGCCAGCAGCCCCCGGGGGGCCGGCGGAAACATTCAGTACTTC CASSPRGAGGNIQYF
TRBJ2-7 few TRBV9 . TGTGCCAGCAGTGCCTCGGGCAGCGCTTCCTACGAGCAGTACTTC CASSASGSASYEQYF
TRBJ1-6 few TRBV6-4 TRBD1 TGTGCCAGTCCGGACAGGGACGAACCTAATTCACCCCTCCACTTT CASPDRDEPNSPLHF
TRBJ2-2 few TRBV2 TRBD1 TGTGCCAGCAGAGGACAGGGGGTACCCGGGGAGCTGTTTTTT CASRGQGVPGELFF
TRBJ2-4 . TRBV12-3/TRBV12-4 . TGTGCCAGCAGTCCAGGGGTAGTTTTCGTGCAGTACTTC CASSPGVVFVQYF
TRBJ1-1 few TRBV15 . TGTGCCACCAGCAGAGTTGGTAGGGAGGACACTGAAGCTTTCTTT CATSRVGREDTEAFF
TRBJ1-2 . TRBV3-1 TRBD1 TGTGCCAGCCAACTTTTGGGACAGCCCGGCTACACCTTC CASQLLGQPGYTF
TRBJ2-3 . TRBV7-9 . TGTGCCAGCAGCTTAGCGCTAACTAGGAGAGACATGACAGATACGCAGTATTTT CASSLALTRRDMTDTQYF
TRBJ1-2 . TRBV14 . TGTGCCGGCAGCCTCGGGGGCTGGACAGATGGCTACACCTTC CAGSLGGWTDGYTF
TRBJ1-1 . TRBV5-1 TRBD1 TGCGCCAGCAGCTCAGGACAGGGTGACGCTGAAGCTTTCTTT CASSSGQGDAEAFF
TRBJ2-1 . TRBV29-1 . TGCAGCGCTCAGACACAAGGTATAGGTGAGCAGTTCTTC CSAQTQGIGEQFF
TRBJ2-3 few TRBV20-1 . TGCAGTGCTAGGGTCAGCAGGGGGGGCAGGTCAGATACGCAGTATTTT CSARVSRGGRSDTQYF
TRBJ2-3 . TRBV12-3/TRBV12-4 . TGTGCCAGCAGCCTCCGACTAGTCGGGGCAGATACGCAGTATTTT CASSLRLVGADTQYF
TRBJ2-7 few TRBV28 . TGTGCCAGCACCGTGGGCCCGTCCTACGAGCAGTACTTC CASTVGPSYEQYF
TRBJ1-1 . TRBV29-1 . TGCAGCGTTGCCGATGTGGGTGCTTTCTTT CSVADVGAFF
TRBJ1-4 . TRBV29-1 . TGCAGCGTTGAGATTGGGGGCTGGGGCGAAAAACTGTTTTTT CSVEIGGWGEKLFF
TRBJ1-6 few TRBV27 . TGTGCCAGCAGTTTGGGGCATAATTCACCCCTCCACTTT CASSLGHNSPLHF
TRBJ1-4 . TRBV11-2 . TGTGCCAGCAGCGGAAGGACGGGATCTAATGAAAAACTGTTTTTT CASSGRTGSNEKLFF
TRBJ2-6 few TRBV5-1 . TGCGCCAGCAGCTTGATGCCAGGGCCTGGGGCCAACGTCCTGACTTTC CASSLMPGPGANVLTF
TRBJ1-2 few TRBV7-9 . TGTGCCAGCAGCTTAAGGGAGAATGGCTACACCTTC CASSLRENGYTF
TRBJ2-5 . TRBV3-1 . TGTGCCAGCAGCCCATCCTCTTTTTCATCTGAAGAGACCCAGTACTTC CASSPSSFSSEETQYF
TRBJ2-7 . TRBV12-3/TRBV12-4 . TGTGCCAGCAGTTTAGACAGGGCCCCCTACGAGCAGTACTTC CASSLDRAPYEQYF
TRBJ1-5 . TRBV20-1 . TGCAGTGCTAGTGGGAGGGGCGGAAATCAGCCCCAGCATTTT CSASGRGGNQPQHF
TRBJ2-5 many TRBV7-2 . TGTGCCAGCAGCTTCGGGGGCTCCCAAGAGACCCAGTACTTC CASSFGGSQETQYF
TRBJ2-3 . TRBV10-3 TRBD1 TGTGCCATCACCCCGACAGGGGGCTACACAGATACGCAGTATTTT CAITPTGGYTDTQYF
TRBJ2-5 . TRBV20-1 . TGCAGTGCTCGAATACCGGGACCCAAGGAGACCCAGTACTTC CSARIPGPKETQYF
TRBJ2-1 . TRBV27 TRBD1 TGTACCAGCAGTTCCCTGGGCAGGGGGTCCTACAATGAGCAGTTCTTC CTSSSLGRGSYNEQFF
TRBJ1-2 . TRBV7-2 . TGTGCCAGCAGCTTATGGAACAGAGGCTACACCTTC CASSLWNRGYTF
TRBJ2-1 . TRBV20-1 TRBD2 TGCAGTGCTAGGGGACTAGCGGGTATAGGGCAGTTCTTC CSARGLAGIGQFF
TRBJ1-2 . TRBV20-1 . TGCAGTGCTAGAGTCGCAGGGCAGGGGTACTATGGCTACACCTTC CSARVAGQGYYGYTF
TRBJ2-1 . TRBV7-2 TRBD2 TGTGCCAGCAGCTCCACTAGCGGGGGCCGCATGGGGCAGTTCTTC CASSSTSGGRMGQFF
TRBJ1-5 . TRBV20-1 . TGCAGTGCGATAGGATATGCGTTGAGGCCCCAGCATTTT CSAIGYALRPQHF
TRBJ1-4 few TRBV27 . TGTGCCAGCAGACCTGCTGCCCAGAATGAAAAACTGTTTTTT CASRPAAQNEKLFF
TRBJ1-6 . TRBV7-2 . TGTGCCAGCAGCTTAGAAGTGGAAGTAAATTCACCCCTCCACTTT CASSLEVEVNSPLHF
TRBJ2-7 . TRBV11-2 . TGTGTCAGCAGCTTAGTAAGACAAGGGGAGCAGTACTTC CVSSLVRQGEQYF
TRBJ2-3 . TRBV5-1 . TGCGCCAGCAGCATCCGGGACCACTTTATTGGCACAGATACGCAGTATTTT CASSIRDHFIGTDTQYF
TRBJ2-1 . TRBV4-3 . TGCGCCAGCAGCCCCTCATGGGGGACTCAACACCACAATGAGCAGTTCTTC CASSPSWGTQHHNEQFF
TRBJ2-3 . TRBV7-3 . TGTGCCAGCAGCTCACTTTATACAGATACGCAGTATTTT CASSSLYTDTQYF
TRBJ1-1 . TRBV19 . TGTGCCAGTATCAAACCCAGCACCACTGAAGCTTTCTTT CASIKPSTTEAFF
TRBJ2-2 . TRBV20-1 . TGCAGTGCCCACACTACAGGGTATAACGGGGAGCTGTTTTTT CSAHTTGYNGELFF
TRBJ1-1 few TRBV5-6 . TGTGCCAGCAGCTCCTCCCCGATCACTGAAGCTTTCTTT CASSSSPITEAFF
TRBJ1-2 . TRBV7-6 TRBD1 TGTGCCAGCAGCTTAGGGGCCCTACAGGGGAGGGTTGATGGCTACACCTTC CASSLGALQGRVDGYTF
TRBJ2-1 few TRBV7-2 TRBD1 TGTGCCAGCAGCCGCTTAACCCCAGGGGGCAATGAGCAGTTCTTC CASSRLTPGGNEQFF
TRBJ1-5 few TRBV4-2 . TGTGCCAGCAGCCAAGATATTGGGGACCCCTATCAGCCCCAGCATTTT CASSQDIGDPYQPQHF